This TCR beta chain was sequenced during a study of identical twins (dated by TCRdb to about 2016). Notes on the research overall: The study deep-sequenced TCR alpha and beta repertoires from monozygotic twins, unrelated adults of various ages and cord blood to test whether fetal clonotypes persist. To rule out contamination, the twin experiments were replicated at different times with different library preparation protocols. General study outcomes and caveats: Zero-insertion analyses could be partly confounded by invariant T cells such as MAIT and iNKT, though diverse VJ usage argued against such confounding for most clonotypes. Fewer insertions were carried by abundant cord blood beta clonotypes; a weaker similar trend was observed in young adult naive repertoires, while no such trend was observed in memory repertoires. Compared with coincidental sharing between unrelated individuals, out-of-frame TCR alpha sequences shared between twins had an excess of sequences with low generation probability. Because the same donors could not be followed over many years, the conclusions relied on cross-sectional statistical analysis. Excess twin sharing in beta out-of-frame sequences was weaker because fewer shared sequences lowered the signal-to-noise ratio. In monozygotic twins, recombination models systematically underestimated out-of-frame TCR alpha sharing, but the models matched the sharing seen between unrelated individuals.

The library came from 5' RACE. TCRdb records Illumina HiSeq 2000 as the sequencer. A universal primer binding site was added through template switching, and the final cDNA carried a unique molecular identifier so that TCR cDNA molecules could be counted accurately. Specific primers in the conserved constant-segment region were used to synthesize first-strand cDNA for TCR alpha and beta chains. To control for contamination, every cDNA library was double barcoded, receiving both a SMART-Mk sample barcode and Illumina barcodes. TruSeq adapter sequences, together with Illumina sample barcodes, were added in two successive PCR steps. Sequencing of the TCR alpha and beta cDNA libraries was done on the Illumina HiSeq platform using custom primers. From the authors' description of their analysis: MiGEC was used to process raw reads and extract unique molecular identifiers, and MiXCR was used to find CDR3 positions. For each individual, recombination models were inferred using an EM algorithm with the repgenHMM and IGoR tools. The tcR package in R was used for shared clonotype analysis, with sharing normalized by the product of cloneset sizes. To study raw recombination without the effects of thymic and clonal selection, out-of-frame nonproductive sequences were analyzed. TCRdb reanalyzed the raw reads on its own, using fastp at Q25 for trimming and MiXCR for clone calling, and kept in-frame beta chains. Each entry is one CDR3 protein sequence, shown with its most common DNA and genes. The V and J calls were determined by TCRdb, not by the authors. This sample lists roughly 350,000 distinct CDR3 sequences; roughly an eighth were detected once. About 7% of the sample is held by the ten biggest clonotypes.

Every donor was a healthy Caucasian. Three pairs of female monozygotic twins, all aged roughly 18 to 30 years, made up the twin cohort. Positive isolation kits from Invitrogen were used to isolate the CD4+ and CD8+ T cell populations. Notes on this clonotype: There is no known antigen for this receptor. Base qualities are not provided; no much larger clone lies one nucleotide away.

The CDR3 runs 15 residues from the cysteine to the phenylalanine. Only the CDR3 portion is preserved as DNA: 45 bases, with reading frame beginning at the first base. At the junction V is shortened by 8 bases and J by 8 bases; bases outside the gene matches: 13. CDR1 and CDR2 are read off the germline V gene (reference sequence) as MNHEY and SMNVEV. The data also belong to a second study, concerning yellow fever vaccine responses in identical twins. The second paper further reports: The authors reported that the T cell response to vaccination in identical twins appeared partly convergent and partly personalized. The study precisely tracked vaccine-responding T cell clones in identical twins.

This clonotype was sampled from a woman between 18 and 30 years old in good health. The chain is made from TRBV27 and TRBJ2-1, with 9 bases aligning to TRBD1. The sample comprised CD8+ T cells sorted from blood. The bases are TGTGCCAGCTGCCTCCGGGACAGGGATTTGGATGAGCAGTTCTTC. This yields the protein CASCLRDRDLDEQFF.